The 29 T cell receptor beta chains given below trace back to one sample, sequenced in a study of early T cells in non-severe SARS-CoV-2 infection (dated by TCRdb to the early 2020s). Library preparation employed 5' RACE. Data came from a NextSeq 500. TCRdb took the public reads, trimmed them with fastp at Q25, ran MiXCR for clone calling and kept in-frame beta chains. Rows are combined by CDR3 protein, so each entry shows the most common genes and DNA. This sample has some 19,000 distinct CDR3 sequences in its table, and approximately 4.4% of those were observed once. 7.2% of the sample lies in the top ten. Sequencing input: whole blood. The source of these receptors is an adult who was a healthcare worker with PCR-confirmed SARS-CoV-2 infection or an uninfected control (not recorded which).

This chain connects TRBV4-3 to TRBJ2-3; D remains ambiguous. The CDR3 contains 17 residues. V was shortened by 0 bases and J by 1 base, with 14 bases between the two germline ends. The germline V gene encodes CDR1 LGHNA and CDR2 YSLEER. The CDR3 DNA follows: TGCGCCAGCAGCCAAGACGCCAGGAACCCCCGCACAGATACGCAGTATTTT. It translates to CASSQDARNPRTDTQYF.

This clonotype showed up many times. The V gene is TRBV12-3 or TRBV12-4, the J gene TRBJ1-4, with D perhaps matching TRBD1 (6 bases). This CDR3 spans 15 amino acids. Trimming removed 4 bases from V and 8 bases from J, with 17 bases in between. Here the CDR3 DNA reads TGTGCCAGCAGTTCGAAGACAGGCTCGGGGGAAAAACTGTTTTTT. Translated: CASSSKTGSGEKLFF.

The sample holds a few counts of this clonotype. This chain uses TRBV20-1 with TRBJ1-2; the D is unclear. The CDR3 totals 15 residues. Deletions cut 4 bases from V and 2 bases from J, with 17 bases between. Germline CDR1 and CDR2: DFQATT and SNEGSKA (reference sequence). CDR3 sequence (DNA): TGCAGTGCTACGGATTCGGAAAGGGTGAACTATGGCTACACCTTC. It specifies CSATDSERVNYGYTF.

This clonotype was counted at least ten times. The V gene is TRBV6-6, the J gene TRBJ2-7; the match to TRBD1 covers 9 bases. The CDR3 is made up of 16 amino acids. Germline values: CDR1 MNHNY, CDR2 SVGAGI (reference sequence). The junction had 15 bases not matched to a gene; V was cut back by 7 bases and J by 5 bases. The CDR3 loop is CASTTGTGTGSHEQYF. The DNA for the CDR3 is TGTGCCAGCACTACGGGGACCGGGACAGGGTCCCACGAGCAGTACTTC.

This clonotype was recorded many times. V is TRBV3-1 and J is TRBJ2-5; 13 nucleotides match TRBD2. Germline V gene sequence: CDR1 LGHDT, CDR2 YNNKEL (reference sequence). The trim removed 4 bases at V and 5 bases at J, leaving 7 bases unmatched. The CDR3 loop spans 16 amino acids. CDR3: CASSRTTSGGFETQYF. CDR3 coding DNA: TGTGCCAGCAGCCGGACGACTAGCGGGGGGTTCGAGACCCAGTACTTC.

This clonotype counts as medium-sized (0.01 to 0.1%). This rearrangement joins TRBV6-2 or TRBV6-3 to TRBJ1-1; the match to TRBD1 covers 7 bases. The CDR3 totals 18 residues. V lost 4 bases and J lost 2; bases outside the gene matches: 16. Germline V lookup: CDR1 MNHEY, CDR2 SVGEGT. CDR3 bases: TGTGCCAGCAGTTCGCCAACCTCCGGGACAGAATTCAACACTGAAGCTTTCTTT. Translation: CASSSPTSGTEFNTEAFF.

This clonotype turned up a few times. The rearrangement joins TRBV6-5 to TRBJ2-7, with D unresolved. Germline V gene sequence: CDR1 MNHEY, CDR2 SVGAGI. The CDR3 contains 14 residues. V shed 5 bases and J shed 2 bases, with 13 bases lying between them. CDR3 region: CASSLRAVPYEQYF. The CDR3, as DNA: TGTGCCAGCAGTCTCCGGGCCGTACCCTACGAGCAGTACTTC.

This clonotype was seen repeatedly, ten times or more. The chain uses TRBV10-1 and TRBJ2-1; 9 nucleotides agree with TRBD1. CDR3 length: 18 amino acids. Germline trimming cut 2 bases from V and 6 bases from J; bases unmatched to any gene: 14. Germline V gives CDR1 WNHNN, CDR2 SYGVQD (reference sequence). The CDR3 sequence is CASSELPRWGQGGNEQFF. The CDR3 nucleotides are TGCGCCAGCAGTGAGCTCCCCCGTTGGGGACAGGGTGGCAATGAGCAGTTCTTC.

This clonotype was counted many times. This sequence joins TRBV24-1 and TRBJ2-7; D remains ambiguous. The CDR3 extends over 12 amino acids. V was shortened by 4 bases and J by 5 bases, with 8 bases between the two germline ends. Germline CDR1 reads KGHDR; CDR2 reads SFDVKD. The CDR3, as DNA: TGTGCCACCAGTGACGCTTGGGACGAGCAGTACTTC. Its protein is CATSDAWDEQYF.

This clonotype was found many times. The chain employs TRBV5-1 and TRBJ2-7; no definite D call. Germline values: CDR1 SGHRS, CDR2 YFSETQ. Trimming removed 4 bases at V and 2 bases at J, with 10 bases between. The CDR3 sequence is 13 residues long. The CDR3 nucleotides are TGCGCCAGCAGCCAGAACCGGGCCTACGAGCAGTACTTC. This encodes CASSQNRAYEQYF.

CDR3 DNA sequence: TGTGCCAGCGGGAAGACAGGGGGCTATGAAGAGACCCAGTACTTC. Its protein product is CASGKTGGYEETQYF. The rearrangement joins TRBV27 to TRBJ2-5; TRBD1 matches 10 bases. The germline CDR1 and CDR2 sequences are MNHEY and SMNVEV (reference sequence). V lost 8 bases, J lost 3 bases, and 9 bases stayed unmatched. CDR3 length: 15 amino acids.

In its sample, this clonotype was seen many times. The chain combines TRBV5-4 with TRBJ2-1, with D possibly being TRBD1 (6 bases). Trimming shortened V by 4 bases and J by 10 bases, and 15 bases separated the two germline ends. The CDR3 totals 13 residues. CDR1 and CDR2 (germline): SGHNT, YYREEE (reference sequence). The CDR3 DNA follows: TGTGCCAGCAGCCTGGGGGCAGACGTCGAGCAGTTCTTC. This encodes CASSLGADVEQFF.

This clonotype was seen repeatedly, ten times or more. The J gene is TRBJ2-1, the V gene TRBV2; 9 nucleotides align to TRBD1. The germline V gene has CDR1 SNHLY and CDR2 FYNNEI. Losses at the gene ends were 5 bases for V and 8 bases for J; bases not matched to a gene: 7. This CDR3 is 14 amino acids long. The CDR3 nucleotides read TGTGCCAGCAGTTTGGACAGGGGCAGGGATGAGCAGTTCTTC. The encoded protein is CASSLDRGRDEQFF.

In this sample, this clonotype turned up many times. The CDR3 nucleotides read TGCGCCAGCAGCTTGATTTTGGGGTCACCCGGGACAGATACGCAGTATTTT. This translates into CASSLILGSPGTDTQYF. This chain uses TRBV5-1 with TRBJ2-3; D gene unclear. The V gene's germline CDR1 is SGHRS and CDR2 YFSETQ. Trimming removed 1 base from V and 3 bases from J, with 18 bases in between. The CDR3 consists of 17 residues.

This clonotype counts as medium-sized. V and J are TRBV5-1 and TRBJ1-1, with D perhaps TRBD1 (5 bases). The CDR3 length is 13 residues. Per the germline V gene, CDR1 is SGHRS and CDR2 is YFSETQ. Trimming removed 1 base at V and 1 base at J, with 5 bases between. The CDR3 DNA is TGCGCCAGCAGCTTGACAGGGAACACTGAAGCTTTCTTT. Protein sequence: CASSLTGNTEAFF. Drawing the rest from reference TRBV5-1 and TRBJ1-1, the complete variable domain is KAGVTQTPRYLIKTRGQQVTLSCSPISGHRSVSWYQQTPGQGLQFLFEYFSETQRNKGNFPGRFSGRQFSNSRSEMNVSTLELGDSALYLCASSLTGNTEAFFGQGTRLTVV.

This clonotype appeared a few times. The gene calls are TRBV12-3 or TRBV12-4 and TRBJ2-3; TRBD1 matches at 7 bases. The CDR3 is 15 amino acids. V was pared by 0 bases and J by 1 base, with 1 base of the junction left unmatched. The CDR3 loop reads CASSLAGGGTDTQYF. CDR3 DNA sequence: TGTGCCAGCAGTTTAGCAGGGGGCGGCACAGATACGCAGTATTTT.

This clonotype was seen many times. The chain recombines TRBV7-6 with TRBJ2-1, with a tentative D call TRBD2 (6 bases). Germline lookup yields CDR1 SGHVS and CDR2 FNYEAQ. The CDR3 is 14 residues long. Between the trimmed V and J ends, which lost 3 bases and 3 bases, there was a span of 9 bases. As DNA, the CDR3 is TGTGCCAGCAGCTTCCGGGGGTTCTACAATGAGCAGTTCTTC. Its protein product is CASSFRGFYNEQFF.

In this sample, this clonotype turned up many times. The chain combines TRBV12-3 or TRBV12-4 with TRBJ1-2, with no clear D. V lost 5 bases to trimming and J lost 2 bases, with 12 bases between them. The CDR3 is 14 amino acids. CDR3 coding DNA: TGTGCCAGCAGTCCCACTATCTCCAACTATGGCTACACCTTC. This sequence encodes CASSPTISNYGYTF.

This clonotype was detected many times. The V call is TRBV11-2, the J call TRBJ2-1, with D perhaps matching TRBD1 (6 bases). The V gene lost 5 bases and the J gene lost 6 bases, with 11 bases spanning the gap. The CDR3 has 13 residues. Per the germline V gene, CDR1 is SGHAT and CDR2 is FQNNGV. The chain's CDR3 is CASSGAGVNEQFF. As DNA, the CDR3 is TGTGCCAGCAGCGGGGCAGGGGTCAATGAGCAGTTCTTC.

J is TRBJ2-2 and V is TRBV14; 7 nucleotides line up with TRBD1. The junction had 2 bases not matched to a gene; V was cut back by 4 bases and J by 0 bases. Germline lookup yields CDR1 SGHDN and CDR2 FVKESK. This CDR3 is built from 15 residues. The CDR3 loop is CASSRDSANTGELFF. The CDR3 DNA follows: TGTGCCAGCAGCCGGGACAGCGCGAACACCGGGGAGCTGTTTTTT.

This clonotype was seen many times. The V and J genes are TRBV7-9 and TRBJ1-5; D remains ambiguous. Germline lookup yields CDR1 SEHNR and CDR2 FQNEAQ (reference sequence). V was trimmed by 8 bases and J by 3 bases, leaving 8 bases between them. The CDR3 extends over 12 amino acids. CDR3 sequence: CASGVDNQPQHF. CDR3 sequence (DNA): TGTGCCAGCGGCGTTGACAATCAGCCCCAGCATTTT.

The sample holds many counts of this clonotype. V usage is TRBV27 and J usage is TRBJ1-2, with D uncertain. This CDR3 is 15 amino acids long. CDR1 and CDR2 (germline): MNHEY, SMNVEV (reference sequence). V was trimmed by 4 bases and J by 2 bases, leaving 14 bases between them. CDR3 sequence reads: CASSSSPGTNYGYTF. The CDR3 DNA reads as TGTGCCAGCAGTTCCAGTCCCGGCACAAACTATGGCTACACCTTC.

This clonotype was counted many times. The CDR3 bases are TGTGCCAGTAGTCAGGGGGCGCATGGCTACACCTTC. It codes for CASSQGAHGYTF. The rearrangement links TRBV19 to TRBJ1-2; TRBD1 agrees at 8 bases. The germline V gene has CDR1 LNHDA and CDR2 SQIVND (reference sequence). V dropped 5 bases and J dropped 6; count of bases not matched to a gene: 2. The CDR3 has 12 residues.

This clonotype counts as medium-sized. The chain couples TRBV20-1 to TRBJ2-3; a weak D match, TRBD2 (5 bases). The V gene's germline CDR1 is DFQATT and CDR2 SNEGSKA (reference sequence). The CDR3 covers 15 residues. V lost 2 bases, J lost 2 bases, and 14 bases lay in between. The CDR3 DNA is TGCAGTGCTAGACTCCGCTCCGGGGTCACAGATACGCAGTATTTT. Protein sequence: CSARLRSGVTDTQYF.

This clonotype showed up many times. This sequence joins TRBV20-1 and TRBJ2-7, with 7 bases identical to TRBD2. Unmatched junction bases numbered 8, after V lost 1 base and J lost 2 bases. CDR1 is DFQATT and CDR2 is SNEGSKA in the germline V gene (reference sequence). This CDR3 region has 15 residues. CDR3 in amino acids: CSARVVTSATYEQYF. The CDR3 nucleotides read TGCAGTGCTAGAGTCGTAACTAGCGCGACCTACGAGCAGTACTTC.

This clonotype was observed at least ten times. This chain connects TRBV2 to TRBJ1-2, with 8 nucleotides matching TRBD1. The CDR3 contains 13 residues. V lost 6 bases and J lost 8; bases outside the gene matches: 8. Germline V gene lookup returns CDR1 SNHLY and CDR2 FYNNEI. CDR3 in DNA: TGTGCCAGCAGAGCCGGGACAGGCGGCGGCTACACCTTC. Residues: CASRAGTGGGYTF. The full variable domain, completed using reference TRBV2 and TRBJ1-2, is EPEVTQTPSHQVTQMGQEVILRCVPISNHLYFYWYRQILGQKVEFLVSFYNNEISEKSEIFDDQFSVERPDGSNFTLKIRSTKLEDSAMYFCASRAGTGGGYTFGSGTRLTVV.

At least ten counts were recorded for this clonotype. This rearrangement joins TRBV11-3 to TRBJ2-3, with a weak D call TRBD1 (6 bases). The CDR3 extends over 17 amino acids. The germline V gene encodes CDR1 SGHNT and CDR2 YENEEA. The V and J ends lost 1 base and 4 bases respectively, with 18 bases between them. CDR3 coding DNA: TGTGCCAGCAGCTTAGCACAGTCCACCCCAGGGGCAGATACGCAGTATTTT. Protein product: CASSLAQSTPGADTQYF.

The chain has TRBV4-1 and TRBJ2-7; D is ambiguous. The germline gives CDR1 MGHRA, CDR2 YSYEKL. Trimming left V 0 bases short and J 7 bases short, with 16 bases between. The CDR3 extends over 15 amino acids. CDR3 coding DNA: TGCGCCAGCAGCCAAGACCCCTCCCCCGACCGGGAGCAGTACTTC. This encodes CASSQDPSPDREQYF.

At least ten counts were recorded for this clonotype. The chain links TRBV10-2 to TRBJ1-1; weak D call: TRBD1 (6 bases). The V gene's germline CDR1 is WSHSY and CDR2 SAAADI. The CDR3 has 14 amino acids. Trimming removed 7 bases from V and 0 bases from J, with 12 bases in between. CDR3 protein: CASIQGGMNTEAFF. The CDR3 nucleotides are TGCGCCAGCATACAGGGAGGTATGAACACTGAAGCTTTCTTT.